This TCR beta chain is from a study of identical twins (dated by TCRdb to about 2016). As for the study more broadly: To test whether fetal clonotypes persist, the study used deep sequencing on TCR alpha and beta repertoires from monozygotic twins, unrelated adults of various ages, and cord blood. To rule out contamination, replicate twin experiments were performed at different times with different library preparation protocols.

The research as a whole found: Compared with coincidental sharing between unrelated individuals, out-of-frame TCR alpha sequences shared between twins showed an excess of sequences with low generation probability. In monozygotic twins, out-of-frame TCR alpha sharing was systematically underestimated by recombination models, although the models agreed with sharing between unrelated individuals. Abundant cord blood beta clonotypes carried fewer insertions; young adult naive repertoires showed a weaker similar trend, while memory repertoires showed none. Invariant T cells such as MAIT and iNKT could partly confound zero-insertion analyses, although diverse VJ usage argued against such confounding for most clonotypes. A weaker excess of twin sharing was found in beta out-of-frame sequences because the signal-to-noise ratio was lowered by fewer shared sequences. Because the same donors could not be followed over many years, the conclusions relied on cross-sectional statistical analysis.

Receptor libraries were prepared by 5' RACE. The sequencing machine was an Illumina HiSeq 2000. Template switching introduced a universal primer binding site; the final cDNA contained a unique molecular identifier, enabling accurate counting of TCR cDNA molecules. Specific primers in the conserved constant-segment region were used to synthesize first-strand cDNA for the TCR alpha and beta chains. To control for contamination, every cDNA library was double barcoded, receiving both a SMART-Mk sample barcode and Illumina barcodes. TruSeq adapter sequences, together with Illumina sample barcodes, were added in two successive PCR steps. TCR alpha and beta cDNA libraries were sequenced on the Illumina HiSeq platform with custom primers. As for the original processing: MiGEC processed the raw reads to extract unique molecular identifiers, while MiXCR was used to determine the CDR3 positions. For each individual, recombination models were inferred using an EM algorithm with the repgenHMM and IGoR tools. The tcR package in R was used for shared clonotype analysis, with sharing normalized by the product of cloneset sizes. Out-of-frame nonproductive sequences were analyzed to study raw recombination free of thymic and clonal selection effects. Clones were called with MiXCR by TCRdb after fastp trimmed the public reads at Q25, and only in-frame beta chains were retained. For every CDR3 protein sequence, its rows merge into one entry that carries the most common genes and DNA. TCRdb, not the original authors, processed these V and J calls. The table for this sample lists some 200,000 distinct CDR3 sequences; around 6.8% of them were counted only once. The top ten constitute 1.9% of the sample.

Every donor in the study was a healthy Caucasian. The twin cohort comprised three pairs of female monozygotic twins, all aged roughly 18 to 30 years. Using Miltenyi CD45RO+ enrichment and human naive T-cell isolation kits, memory (CD45RO+) and naive T cells were isolated from PBMC. This clonotype was seen many times. There is no known antigen for this receptor. One base away there is no much larger clone; base qualities are not given. A distance of 10 bases separates the germline ends of V and J, which lose 3 bases and 6 bases respectively. In the germline V gene (reference sequence), CDR1 corresponds to DFQATT and CDR2 to SNEGSKA. The CDR3 covers 12 residues, taking in both the cysteine and the phenylalanine. Only the CDR3 DNA stays, 36 bases, in frame from base 1. These data also formed part of another study, on yellow fever vaccine responses in identical twins. Reported in the second study: According to the authors, the vaccine-induced T cell response in identical twins seemed to be partly convergent and partly specific to each individual. The study precisely tracked vaccine-responding T cell clones in identical twins.

The source is a woman between 18 and 29 years old in good health. This sequence uses TRBV20-1 and TRBJ2-3, with the identity of the D gene unclear. Sequencing was done on a sample of memory (CD45RO+) T cells sorted from blood. The sample's cell subset or site, from its label and the paper: CD45RO+ enriched T cells. The nucleotide sequence reads TGCAGTGCTAGCCCTAGGCAGGATACGCAGTATTTT. This sequence encodes CSASPRQDTQYF.